This T cell receptor beta chain appears in the sequencing data of a study of cytomegalovirus exposure and HLA in healthy donors. Study results and caveats: Most TCR sequences were uncommon, yet certain public TCRs appeared in many donors. TCR association rates varied by HLA locus in a later analysis, with DRB1 highest and HLA-C lowest.

From germline, CDR1 is MGHRA and CDR2 YSYEKL. With 4 bases clipped from V and 3 bases from J, the junction kept 15 bases outside the gene matches. This CDR3 is 19 amino acids long. To note about this clone: As yet, its antigen is unknown.

Regarding donors, all were healthy bone marrow donors. The PCR was carried out with 60 Vbeta primers and 13 Jbeta primers. TCRdb keeps only in-frame clones here, not all; method: immunoSEQ multiplex PCR. The profile shows fewer than 200,000 clones, 77% of them singletons. The rearrangement joins TRBV4-1 to TRBJ2-1, with 10 bases that match TRBD2. The material sequenced was PBMCs. The receptor was derived from a male donor in good health and CMV-seropositive. CDR3: CASSPIPRSQRGGYNEQFF. CDR3 in DNA: TGCGCCAGCAGCCCGATCCCCAGGAGCCAGCGGGGGGGCTACAATGAGCAGTTCTTC.